This T cell receptor beta chain originates from a study of cytomegalovirus exposure and HLA in healthy donors. Trimming stripped 6 bases from V and 4 bases from J, with 15 bases between. Germline CDR1 MDHEN, CDR2 SYDVKM. The CDR3 sequence is 14 residues long. Amplification used 60 Vbeta primers and 13 Jbeta primers. The repertoire was sequenced with immunoSEQ multiplex PCR; TCRdb's copy has only in-frame clones and lacks some. The data show over 200,000 clones, approximately 81% seen once. The source material was PBMCs. This TCR came from a human donor in good health. The chain combines TRBV28 with TRBJ1-2, with D unclear. The CDR3 region has the DNA TGTGCCAGCAGAAACCACTCGTCTCTCTATGGCTACACCTTC. Residues: CASRNHSSLYGYTF.